Below, one TCR beta chain is given with its context. Germline V gene lookup returns CDR1 SGHVS and CDR2 FNYEAQ. The CDR3 spans 16 residues. Trimming removed 5 bases from V and 3 bases from J; junction bases left unmatched: 5. These data are taken from a study of blood T cell repertoires in COVID-19. Study details: The United States, Italy and Spain provided the acute and convalescent COVID-19 samples. T cells, B-cell-depleted T cells, or PBMCs provided the cDNA or gDNA that served as material.

The authors' processing: Researchers report that nucleated cell counts were estimated from reference gene primer amplification. Generated by immunoSEQ multiplex PCR, the TCRdb table keeps only in-frame clones and is missing some. V and J calls and clone size come straight from that table; D and trimming were deduced from the DNA. The repertoire holds about 220,000 clones, with 75% to 85% as singletons. The origin of this receptor is a human donor in a cohort sampled during active COVID-19. The V gene is TRBV7-6, the J gene TRBJ1-6, with 9 bases fitting TRBD1. The sequenced material came from peripheral blood. Here the CDR3 DNA reads TGTGCCAGCAGCAGGGGACAGGGTGACTATAATTCACCCCTCCACTTT. Protein: CASSRGQGDYNSPLHF.